The next 17 T cell receptor beta chains were all read from a single sample in a study of T cell changes during pregnancy in multiple sclerosis. Clones were read by immunoSEQ multiplex PCR, and TCRdb kept only the in-frame ones, dropping some. The sample contains roughly 30,000 clones, approximately 89% of which appear only once. The sequencing used CD8+ T cells from peripheral blood mononuclear cells, collected after pregnancy. The receptors derive from a female donor with multiple sclerosis, enrolled in a pregnancy study.

The rearrangement links TRBV7-2 to TRBJ2-7; 9 positions match TRBD1. CDR1 and CDR2 (germline): SGHTA, FQGNSA. This CDR3 has 14 residues. Unmatched junction bases numbered 6, after V lost 6 bases and J lost 3 bases. The CDR3 sequence: CASSYGTGSYEQYF. The CDR3, as DNA: TGTGCCAGCAGTTATGGGACAGGGAGCTACGAGCAGTACTTC.

The chain has TRBV29-1 and TRBJ2-3; TRBD2 matches 8 bases. The V segment lost 4 bases and the J segment 2 bases; nucleotides outside the gene matches: 11. Germline V gives CDR1 SQVTM, CDR2 ANQGSEA. This CDR3 has 16 residues. CDR3 DNA: TGCAGCGTTGGACTAGCGACCTTCCAATACACAGATACGCAGTATTTT. This gives the protein CSVGLATFQYTDTQYF.

V usage is TRBV29-1 and J usage is TRBJ2-5; TRBD2 matches at 9 bases. This CDR3 contains 14 residues. V trimming: 6 bases; J trimming: 5 bases; junction bases outside the gene matches: 10. Germline-derived CDR1 and CDR2 are SQVTM and ANQGSEA. The CDR3 DNA follows: TGCAGCGTAGACATAGCGGGAGACTTGGAGACCCAGTACTTC. Translated, it gives CSVDIAGDLETQYF.

The chain joins TRBV25-1 to TRBJ2-1; D is uncertain. Germline CDR1 reads MGHDK; CDR2 reads SYGVNS. This CDR3 has 11 amino acids. The V end lost 9 bases, the J end lost 8 bases, and 11 bases lay between the germline ends. For the CDR3, the DNA is TGTGCCAGTAGCTTAGAGGATGAGCAGTTCTTC. Its translation: CASSLEDEQFF.

The chain carries TRBV7-9 and TRBJ2-3, with D maybe TRBD2 (6 bases). CDR1 SEHNR and CDR2 FQNEAQ come from the germline V gene (reference sequence). V lost 1 base, J lost 5 bases, and 16 bases lay in between. This CDR3 is built from 16 residues. Here the CDR3 reads CASSLDPGLGIDTQYF. CDR3 sequence (DNA): TGTGCCAGCAGCTTAGACCCGGGACTTGGGATAGATACGCAGTATTTT.

This chain joins TRBV29-1 and TRBJ2-1; D perhaps matches TRBD1 (6 bases). The CDR3 spans 14 residues. From germline, CDR1 is SQVTM and CDR2 ANQGSEA. Trimming took 2 bases from V and 4 from J, leaving 12 bases between them. The CDR3 DNA follows: TGCAGCGTTGAACTCCAGGGGTCGTACAATGAGCAGTTCTTC. Protein: CSVELQGSYNEQFF.

V gene TRBV5-6 combines with J gene TRBJ2-4, with D hard to call. The CDR3 runs 14 residues. With 0 bases removed from V and 0 bases from J, the gap between germline ends came to 4 bases. Looked up from germline, CDR1 is SGHDT and CDR2 is YYEEEE. For the CDR3, the DNA is TGTGCCAGCAGCTTGGGACTAGCCAAAAACATTCAGTACTTC. This sequence encodes CASSLGLAKNIQYF.

This clone has more than one count but fewer than ten. The gene calls are TRBV29-1 and TRBJ1-1, with 9 bases aligning to TRBD1. The CDR3 is 12 residues long. J was trimmed by 1 base and V by 6 bases; bases with no gene match: 0. Germline assignment: CDR1 SQVTM and CDR2 ANQGSEA. CDR3 amino acids: CSVQGANTEAFF. As DNA, the CDR3 is TGCAGCGTACAGGGGGCGAACACTGAAGCTTTCTTT.

This clone was seen just once. The rearrangement joins TRBV13 to TRBJ2-7; 7 positions match TRBD1. Germline lookup yields CDR1 PRHDT and CDR2 FYEKMQ (reference sequence). Trimming cost V 5 bases and J 2 bases; bases outside gene matches: 6. The CDR3 loop spans 14 amino acids. The CDR3 sequence is CASSLDRVTYEQYF. The CDR3 DNA reads as TGTGCCAGCAGCCTAGACAGGGTCACCTACGAGCAGTACTTC.

The V call is TRBV12-5, the J call TRBJ2-5; possible D gene TRBD1, 6 bases. Per the germline V gene, CDR1 is LGHNT and CDR2 is FRNRAP. The CDR3 runs to 16 residues. V gave up 1 base and J gave up 5 bases, with 17 bases separating them. CDR3 in DNA: TGTGCTAGTGGTTTGGCACAGGGCCCCTCGAGGGAGACCCAGTACTTC. Encoded protein: CASGLAQGPSRETQYF.

V is TRBV9 and J is TRBJ2-1; 9 bases line up with TRBD2. Germline CDR1 and CDR2: SGDLS and YYNGEE. J gave up 7 bases and V 4 bases, and 18 bases lay outside the gene matches. The length of the CDR3 is 18 residues. CDR3 bases: TGTGCCAGCAGCCCCCATGCGGCTAGCGGGGAATACAGGAATGAGCAGTTCTTC. This encodes CASSPHAASGEYRNEQFF.

The CDR3 loop is CASSLSTGFQPQHF. CDR3 sequence (DNA): TGTGCCAGCAGCCTCAGTACAGGGTTTCAGCCCCAGCATTTT. The V gene is TRBV7-9, the J gene TRBJ1-5, with a tentative D call TRBD1 (6 bases). This CDR3 is 14 amino acids long. Germline V gene data show CDR1 as SEHNR and CDR2 as FQNEAQ (reference sequence). Trimming took off 5 bases at V and 6 bases at J, with 14 bases between the two ends.

V and J are TRBV30 and TRBJ1-1; the D gene is possibly TRBD1 (6 bases). The V end was cut by 4 bases, the J end by 5 bases, with 14 bases between. The V gene's germline CDR1 is GTSNPN and CDR2 SVGIG (reference sequence). This CDR3 has 13 residues. The CDR3 DNA is TGTGCCTGGACCGAGGGGGGGTATACTGAAGCTTTCTTT. It specifies CAWTEGGYTEAFF.

The rearrangement links TRBV7-2 to TRBJ2-7; TRBD2 matches 7 bases. The CDR3 extends over 15 amino acids. V lost 5 bases and J lost 3; bases outside the gene matches: 10. Per germline, CDR1 SGHTA and CDR2 FQGNSA. For the CDR3, the DNA is TGTGCCAGCAGCGAGCGGGAAGAAGGTGTCTACGAGCAGTACTTC. The encoded protein is CASSEREEGVYEQYF.

The chain couples TRBV11-3 to TRBJ1-4, with TRBD1 identical over 10 bases. CDR3 length: 16 residues. Trimming at V came to 0 bases and at J to 8 bases, leaving 6 bases not matched to a gene. The germline V gene has CDR1 SGHNT and CDR2 YENEEA. The CDR3: CASSLDTGTGEEKLFF. For the CDR3, the DNA is TGTGCCAGCAGCTTAGATACCGGGACAGGGGAAGAAAAACTGTTTTTT. Variable domain in full (rest from reference TRBV11-3 and TRBJ1-4): EAGVVQSPRYKIIEKKQPVAFWCNPISGHNTLYWYLQNLGQGPELLIRYENEEAVDDSQLPKDRFSAERLKGVDSTLKIQPAELGDSAVYLCASSLDTGTGEEKLFFGSGTQLSVL.

This chain links TRBV4-2 with TRBJ2-3; a weak D match, TRBD2 (5 bases). CDR3 length: 14 residues. Per the germline V gene, CDR1 is LGHNA and CDR2 is YNFKEQ. V shed 0 bases and J shed 3 bases, with 7 bases lying between them. The CDR3: CASSQDRGTDTQYF. For the CDR3, the DNA is TGTGCCAGCAGCCAAGATCGGGGAACAGATACGCAGTATTTT.

This clone was recorded only once. This chain joins TRBV7-9 and TRBJ2-5; 7 positions match TRBD1. Germline CDR1 SEHNR, CDR2 FQNEAQ (reference sequence). This CDR3 comprises 15 residues. V lost 5 bases, J lost 0 bases, and 6 bases stayed unmatched. This chain's CDR3 is CASSNQQGYQETQYF. The CDR3 DNA reads as TGTGCCAGCAGCAATCAACAGGGGTACCAAGAGACCCAGTACTTC.